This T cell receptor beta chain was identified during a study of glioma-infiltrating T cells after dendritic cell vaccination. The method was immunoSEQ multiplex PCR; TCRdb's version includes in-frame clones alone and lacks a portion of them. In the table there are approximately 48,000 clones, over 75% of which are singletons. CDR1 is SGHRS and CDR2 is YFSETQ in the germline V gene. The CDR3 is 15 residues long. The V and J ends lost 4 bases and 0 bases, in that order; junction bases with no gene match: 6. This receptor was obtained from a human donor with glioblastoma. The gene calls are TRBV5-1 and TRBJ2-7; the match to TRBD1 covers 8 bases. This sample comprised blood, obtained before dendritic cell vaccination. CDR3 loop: CASSLGQGASYEQYF. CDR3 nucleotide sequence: TGCGCCAGCAGCCTAGGCCAGGGGGCCTCCTACGAGCAGTACTTC.